This T cell receptor (beta chain) stems from a study of blood T cell repertoires in COVID-19. Germline V gene sequence: CDR1 MDHEN, CDR2 SYDVKM. CDR3 length: 14 residues. Deletions cut 6 bases from V and 0 bases from J, with 11 bases between. Sequenced by immunoSEQ multiplex PCR; TCRdb stores in-frame clones only, minus some. The sample shows roughly 670,000 clones, approximately 90% of them seen only once. Details on this clone: Distinct nucleotide sequences in the sample also encode this CDR3.

The V call is TRBV28, the J call TRBJ1-1; TRBD1 is a possible D gene (6 bases). Sequenced: peripheral blood. The TCR comes from a woman aged 18-30 years with acute or convalescent COVID-19. CDR3 sequence: CASSPGHLNTEAFF. CDR3 DNA: TGTGCCAGCAGCCCGGGACACCTGAACACTGAAGCTTTCTTT.